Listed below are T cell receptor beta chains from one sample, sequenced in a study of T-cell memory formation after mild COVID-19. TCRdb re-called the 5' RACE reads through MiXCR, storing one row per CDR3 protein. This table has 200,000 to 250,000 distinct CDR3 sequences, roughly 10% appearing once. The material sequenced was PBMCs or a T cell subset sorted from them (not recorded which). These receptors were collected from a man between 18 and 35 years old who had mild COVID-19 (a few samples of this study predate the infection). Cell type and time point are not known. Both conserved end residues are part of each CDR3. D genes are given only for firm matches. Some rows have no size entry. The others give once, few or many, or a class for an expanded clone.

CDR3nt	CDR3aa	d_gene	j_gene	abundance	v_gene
TGCGCCAGCAGCTTGGCGTCTTCTGGGACCAGAGGAAACACCATATATTTT	CASSLASSGTRGNTIYF	-	TRBJ1-3	many	TRBV5-1
TGTGCCAGCAGCTTTCAAGAGACAAAAGAGACCCAGTACTTC	CASSFQETKETQYF	-	TRBJ2-5	few	TRBV11-2
TGTGCCAGCGGGGCTAGCGGGGGTGTAGATACGCAGTATTTT	CASGASGGVDTQYF	TRBD2	TRBJ2-3	few	TRBV7-2
TGTGCCAGCAGCCCACAGATTGCGAGGGGAGATACGCAGTATTTT	CASSPQIARGDTQYF	-	TRBJ2-3	few	TRBV7-9
TGTGCCAGCAGTTACGCAACACCGGACACTGAAGCTTTCTTT	CASSYATPDTEAFF	-	TRBJ1-1	-	TRBV6-5
TGTGCCATCAGCCCAGGTACCGGCACCGGGGAGCTGTTTTTT	CAISPGTGTGELFF	-	TRBJ2-2	few	TRBV10-3
TGCGCCAGCAGCGTGACAGGGGAACCCTACAATGAGCAGTTCTTC	CASSVTGEPYNEQFF	TRBD1	TRBJ2-1	many	TRBV5-1
TGTGCCAGCAGCTCTGACACAACGAACTATGGCTACACCTTC	CASSSDTTNYGYTF	-	TRBJ1-2	few	TRBV7-2
TGTGCCAGCAGCTCGGGCAGGGCCTTCACAGATACGCAGTATTTT	CASSSGRAFTDTQYF	-	TRBJ2-3	few	TRBV7-9
TGTGCCAGCAGCTCCCCAGGGGCAGGGAACACTGAAGCTTTCTTT	CASSSPGAGNTEAFF	-	TRBJ1-1	few	TRBV3-1
TGTGCCACCAGCACATCTAGCGGGGGGTTAGATACGCAGTATTTT	CATSTSSGGLDTQYF	TRBD2	TRBJ2-3	-	TRBV15
TGTGCCAGCAGCCCCGGAGGAGGTGGGAGAGGGGAGACCCAGTACTTC	CASSPGGGGRGETQYF	-	TRBJ2-5	-	TRBV11-3
TGTGCTAGTGGTGGCGACAGGGAAAATTACTATGGCTACACCTTC	CASGGDRENYYGYTF	TRBD1	TRBJ1-2	-	TRBV12-5
TGTGCCAGCAGCCACCTCGGGGGTGGCGGCTACACCTTC	CASSHLGGGGYTF	-	TRBJ1-2	few	TRBV3-1
TGCGCCAGCAGCAGCCGGGACAGCACAGATACGCAGTATTTT	CASSSRDSTDTQYF	-	TRBJ2-3	-	TRBV5-1
TGTGCCAGAAGTGGGCAGGGGCTTAACTATGGCTACACCTTC	CARSGQGLNYGYTF	-	TRBJ1-2	few	TRBV27
TGTGCCAGCAGCTTGCGACAGGGAGTCAATGAGCAGTTCTTC	CASSLRQGVNEQFF	TRBD1	TRBJ2-1	few	TRBV7-2
TGTGCCAGCAGCCAAGTATCAGGGTTCACCGGGGAGCTGTTTTTT	CASSQVSGFTGELFF	-	TRBJ2-2	-	TRBV14
TGTGCCAGCAGTCGATGGGCTGGCAGCAATCAGCCCCAGCATTTT	CASSRWAGSNQPQHF	-	TRBJ1-5	-	TRBV12-3/TRBV12-4
TGTGCCAGCAGCTCCTTGGGCGGGTTCTCCTACAATGAGCAGTTCTTC	CASSSLGGFSYNEQFF	-	TRBJ2-1	few	TRBV7-2
TGTGCCAGCAGCGGGTTCGACTTCAACTATGGCTACACCTTC	CASSGFDFNYGYTF	-	TRBJ1-2	few	TRBV7-9
TGTGCCAGCCGAAAGACCGGGACACTCTCCCCACATCCCTATGGCTACACCTTC	CASRKTGTLSPHPYGYTF	-	TRBJ1-2	few	TRBV6-5
TGTGCCAGCAGCTTAGCCAGGGGGCCCTACAATGAGCAGTTCTTC	CASSLARGPYNEQFF	TRBD1	TRBJ2-1	-	TRBV7-6
TGTGCCAGCAGCTTTTCTGGACTCCTGGACTCCTACAATGAGCAGTTCTTC	CASSFSGLLDSYNEQFF	-	TRBJ2-1	-	TRBV12-1
TGCAGCCCCCGGGGGCGGTCAGAGACCCAGTACTTC	CSPRGRSETQYF	-	TRBJ2-5	few	TRBV29-1
TGTGCCAGCAGCTTCTCCACGGGAGAGACCCAGTACTTC	CASSFSTGETQYF	-	TRBJ2-5	-	TRBV7-3
TGCGCCAGCAGCCCCGGCCTTTTTGCCAGGGTAAGAAAAGAGTATTTT	CASSPGLFARVRKEYF	-	TRBJ2-3	few	TRBV4-1
TGCAGTGCTAGAGATCCTGGGGAGACCCAGTACTTC	CSARDPGETQYF	-	TRBJ2-5	few	TRBV20-1
TGCGCCAGCAGCTTGGACGGGGGTAACACTGAAGCTTTCTTT	CASSLDGGNTEAFF	-	TRBJ1-1	-	TRBV5-1
TGCAGTGCTAGATTTGCAGGGGGAGATACGCAGTATTTT	CSARFAGGDTQYF	TRBD1	TRBJ2-3	few	TRBV20-1
TGTGCCAGCAGTTTCCGGGACGGGGAGCTGTTTTTT	CASSFRDGELFF	-	TRBJ2-2	-	TRBV27
TGCGCCAGCAGGCGTACAGGGGAAGAGACCCAGTACTTC	CASRRTGEETQYF	TRBD1	TRBJ2-5	many	TRBV4-3
TGTGCCAGTAGTATTAGGGCCCGGTTGGACGAGCAGTACTTC	CASSIRARLDEQYF	-	TRBJ2-7	few	TRBV19
TGTGCCAGCAGCACCAAGGACAGGGCGGCTGATGAGCAGTTCTTC	CASSTKDRAADEQFF	-	TRBJ2-1	few	TRBV21-1
TGTGCCAGCAGCGTCCAACAGGGTATCATCTCTGGGGCCAACGTCCTGACTTTC	CASSVQQGIISGANVLTF	-	TRBJ2-6	many	TRBV5-5
TGTGCCAGCAGCCAAGTAGCGGGGGGCTACACAGATACGCAGTATTTT	CASSQVAGGYTDTQYF	TRBD2	TRBJ2-3	few	TRBV3-1
TGTGCCAGCAGCCTGGGGGTCTCCACTGAAGCTTTCTTT	CASSLGVSTEAFF	-	TRBJ1-1	few	TRBV7-9
TGTGCCAGCTCACCCGCGGACTACGAGCAGTACTTC	CASSPADYEQYF	-	TRBJ2-7	few	TRBV18
TGTGCCAGCAGCTTAAGTTCCGGCTCCTACAATGAGCAGTTCTTC	CASSLSSGSYNEQFF	-	TRBJ2-1	-	TRBV7-2
TGTGCCAGCAGTTTATTTAACACAGGGACCTCCTTC	CASSLFNTGTSF	-	TRBJ2-7	few	TRBV28
TGTGCCAGCAGCGTTACAGGGGGTAGCTCCTACAATGAGCAGTTCTTC	CASSVTGGSSYNEQFF	TRBD1	TRBJ2-1	few	TRBV9
TGTGCCAGCAGCCCCGGACAGCCCTCGACCTACAATGAGCAGTTCTTC	CASSPGQPSTYNEQFF	-	TRBJ2-1	few	TRBV3-1
TGTGCCAGCAGGACTAGCCCATACGAGCAGTACTTC	CASRTSPYEQYF	TRBD2	TRBJ2-7	-	TRBV6-2/TRBV6-3
TGTGCCAGCAGCCCCTCGGCCACCGGGGAGCTGTTTTTT	CASSPSATGELFF	-	TRBJ2-2	-	TRBV7-3
TGCAGCGTCAAATGGGGGACGGACTTCTATCAGAACACTGAAGCTTTCTTT	CSVKWGTDFYQNTEAFF	-	TRBJ1-1	-	TRBV29-1
TGTGCCAGCAGCGGAAGGTGGGGGGGGCCCCATGAGCAGTTCTTC	CASSGRWGGPHEQFF	-	TRBJ2-1	-	TRBV13
TGCGCCAGCAGCTTTACAGGACTTCCGGACTACGAGCAGTACTTC	CASSFTGLPDYEQYF	-	TRBJ2-7	few	TRBV5-1
TGTGCCAGCAGTTTAAGGGAAGCTTTCTTT	CASSLREAFF	-	TRBJ1-1	few	TRBV12-3/TRBV12-4